These 15 T cell receptor beta chains were sequenced from one sample in a study of blood T cell repertoires in COVID-19. TCRdb keeps only in-frame clones here, not all; method: immunoSEQ multiplex PCR. Among under 150,000 clones listed, around 85% were seen once. The sequencing sample was made of peripheral blood. These receptors all come from a human donor in a cohort sampled during active COVID-19.

The chain couples TRBV10-1 to TRBJ2-3, with 9 bases matching TRBD1. This CDR3 has 15 residues. V lost 5 bases, J lost 0 bases, and 3 bases stayed unmatched. From germline, CDR1 is WNHNN and CDR2 SYGVQD (reference sequence). CDR3 in amino acids: CASSPQGASTDTQYF. The CDR3 DNA reads TGCGCCAGCAGTCCACAGGGGGCTAGCACAGATACGCAGTATTTT.

The rearrangement links TRBV7-2 to TRBJ2-7; tentative D call: TRBD2 (6 bases). Germline lookup yields CDR1 SGHTA and CDR2 FQGNSA. This CDR3 is built from 16 residues. The V end was cut by 4 bases, the J end by 2 bases, with 18 bases between. The DNA for the CDR3 is TGTGCCAGCAGCTCGTCGTCCGGGGGTCCGCCCTACGAGCAGTACTTC. It specifies CASSSSSGGPPYEQYF.

This chain joins TRBV6-5 and TRBJ1-1; D might be TRBD1 (6 bases). This CDR3 has 13 residues. Germline lookup yields CDR1 MNHEY and CDR2 SVGAGI. V lost 9 bases and J 6 bases, leaving 17 bases between the germline ends. CDR3: CASLTKGGAEAFF. In DNA form, the CDR3 reads TGTGCCAGTCTAACCAAAGGGGGTGCTGAAGCTTTCTTT.

CDR3 nucleotide sequence: TGTGCCAGCCAGGGGCGGGGACAGGGTTACGACGAGCAGTACTTC. Protein sequence: CASQGRGQGYDEQYF. The V call is TRBV6-5, the J call TRBJ2-7, with 9 bases fitting TRBD1. V shed 8 bases and J 5 bases; nucleotides not matched to a gene: 13. Looked up from germline, CDR1 is MNHEY and CDR2 is SVGAGI. CDR3 size: 15 residues.

This chain uses TRBV5-5 with TRBJ1-5, with D possibly being TRBD1 (6 bases). The length of the CDR3 is 14 residues. V was cut by 3 bases and J by 4 bases, with 11 bases left in between. In germline, CDR1 is SGHKS, CDR2 YYEKEE (reference sequence). CDR3 loop: CASSSGTPNQPQHF. DNA for the CDR3: TGTGCCAGCAGCTCCGGGACACCAAATCAGCCCCAGCATTTT.

V and J are TRBV6-5 and TRBJ1-6; a weak D match, TRBD1 (6 bases). This CDR3 has 13 amino acids. Between the trimmed V and J ends, which lost 7 bases and 7 bases, there was a span of 11 bases. From germline, CDR1 is MNHEY and CDR2 SVGAGI. CDR3 sequence reads: CASTQGPNSPLHF. The CDR3 DNA reads as TGTGCCAGCACGCAGGGGCCGAATTCACCCCTCCACTTT.

The chain recombines TRBV3-1 (or the pseudogene TRBV3-2) with TRBJ2-7; D is unresolved. The ends were cut back, 0 bases at V and 1 base at J, with 4 bases in the middle. Germline V gene sequence: CDR1 LGHDT, CDR2 YNNKEL (reference sequence). The CDR3 is 13 amino acids. In DNA, the CDR3 is TGTGCCAGCAGCCAAGATCAGTCCTACGAGCAGTACTTC. Translated, it gives CASSQDQSYEQYF.

This chain joins TRBV11-3 and TRBJ2-3; the D gene is possibly TRBD2 (7 bases). Trimming removed 5 bases from V and 3 bases from J, with 18 bases in between. The germline V gene has CDR1 SGHNT and CDR2 YENEEA. The CDR3 has 16 amino acids. DNA for the CDR3: TGTGCCAGCAGCCCCGGGGGCGGGGGCCAAACAGATACGCAGTATTTT. It is translated as CASSPGGGGQTDTQYF.

This chain joins TRBV5-6 and TRBJ1-4, with no clear D. This CDR3 contains 15 residues. The V gene's germline CDR1 is SGHDT and CDR2 YYEEEE. Trimming stripped 2 bases from V and 0 bases from J, with 8 bases between. CDR3 protein: CASSLLGATNEKLFF. DNA of the CDR3: TGTGCCAGCAGCTTATTGGGAGCAACTAATGAAAAACTGTTTTTT.

The V call is TRBV28, the J call TRBJ1-5, with D perhaps matching TRBD1 (5 bases). Germline lookup yields CDR1 MDHEN and CDR2 SYDVKM. The V end was cut by 3 bases, the J end by 4 bases, with 13 bases between. The CDR3 has 15 residues. CDR3 sequence (DNA): TGTGCCAGCAGTTTTGGGCAGGGAAGGAATCAGCCCCAGCATTTT. Translated, it gives CASSFGQGRNQPQHF.

The rearrangement joins TRBV6-6 to TRBJ1-4; 7 nucleotides match TRBD1. V lost 5 bases, J lost 5 bases, and 5 bases stayed unmatched. The CDR3 is 14 amino acids. CDR1 is MNHNY, CDR2 SVGAGI, per germline (reference sequence). The CDR3 loop is CASSSLGQNEKLFF. For the CDR3, the DNA is TGTGCCAGCAGTAGTCTGGGACAGAATGAAAAACTGTTTTTT.

This chain links TRBV9 with TRBJ2-1; TRBD1 might be the D (6 bases). This CDR3 contains 14 residues. Trimming took off 3 bases at V and 7 bases at J, with 14 bases between the two ends. From germline, CDR1 is SGDLS and CDR2 YYNGEE. CDR3 in amino acids: CASSAPQGRNEQFF. CDR3 in DNA: TGTGCCAGCAGCGCTCCCCAGGGGAGAAATGAGCAGTTCTTC.

Here the CDR3 DNA reads TGTGCCAGCCGCCTGACCCTAGTCCAGTACTTC. Encoded protein: CASRLTLVQYF. This rearrangement joins TRBV6-5 to TRBJ2-7; D is unclear. This CDR3 has 11 amino acids. V dropped 8 bases and J dropped 10 bases, with 15 bases sitting between them. Germline CDR1 and CDR2: MNHEY and SVGAGI.

This clone was counted a single time. This chain links TRBV7-2 with TRBJ1-6, with 7 bases fitting TRBD1. After removal of 1 base from V and 10 bases from J, the junction contained 16 bases not matched to a gene. Germline loops: CDR1 SGHTA, CDR2 FQGNSA. CDR3 length: 18 amino acids. DNA of the CDR3: TGTGCCAGCAGCTTAGTTTCAGCACGTGGGACAGTTCGGTCACCCCTCCACTTT. Residues: CASSLVSARGTVRSPLHF.

This clone was seen only a few times. The rearrangement links TRBV7-2 to TRBJ2-7; D is perhaps TRBD2 (5 bases). V dropped 4 bases and J dropped 3 bases, with 16 bases sitting between them. Germline lookup yields CDR1 SGHTA and CDR2 FQGNSA. The CDR3 spans 15 residues. This chain's CDR3 is CASSSAGGRIYEQYF. Written as DNA, the CDR3 is TGTGCCAGCAGCTCCGCAGGAGGACGGATCTACGAGCAGTACTTC.